This passage covers 8 T cell receptor beta chains from one sample sequenced in a study of tumor-infiltrating T cells and Merkel cell polyomavirus. Study overall: The T cells studied were CD8+ and recognized the Merkel cell polyomavirus KLL epitope.

Every patient's tumor was robustly positive for Merkel cell polyomavirus Large T antigen on immunohistochemistry. Clones were read by immunoSEQ multiplex PCR, and TCRdb kept only the in-frame ones, dropping some. The sample holds 24,000 or so clones, about 90% seen once. The specimen sequenced was lymph node tissue. Source of these receptors: a man aged 50-59 years with Merkel cell carcinoma.

The chain's CDR3 is CASSLTSGSAYEQYF. DNA of the CDR3: TGTGCCAGCAGCCTGACTAGCGGGAGTGCATACGAGCAGTACTTC. The chain is built from TRBV7-3 and TRBJ2-7, with 12 bases fitting TRBD2. Trimming at V came to 5 bases and at J to 4 bases, leaving 6 bases not matched to a gene. The germline V gene has CDR1 SGHTA and CDR2 FQGTGA. The CDR3 totals 15 residues. Filled out from reference TRBV7-3 and TRBJ2-7, the complete variable domain reads GAGVSQTPSNKVTEKGKYVELRCDPISGHTALYWYRQSLGQGPEFLIYFQGTGAADDSGLPNDRFFAVRPEGSVSTLKIQRTERGDSAVYLCASSLTSGSAYEQYFGPGTRLTVT.

V usage is TRBV11-3 and J usage is TRBJ2-2; 7 bases match TRBD2. The ends lost 2 bases at V and 2 bases at J; junction bases unmatched: 5. Germline V gives CDR1 SGHNT, CDR2 YENEEA. The CDR3 runs to 16 residues. CDR3: CASSLSGTGNTGELFF. CDR3 nucleotide sequence: TGTGCCAGCAGCTTAAGCGGGACTGGAAACACCGGGGAGCTGTTTTTT.

In this sample, this clone turned up once. The CDR3 loop reads CASSFSRGTYEQYF. The DNA for the CDR3 is TGTGCCAGCAGCTTTAGTAGGGGGACCTACGAGCAGTACTTC. The rearrangement links TRBV11-2 to TRBJ2-7; perhaps TRBD1 as D (6 bases). Germline CDR1 reads SGHAT; CDR2 reads FQNNGV. The V and J ends lost 3 bases and 2 bases respectively, with 11 bases between them. The CDR3 contains 14 residues.

The chain joins TRBV7-3 to TRBJ2-1, with 10 bases fitting TRBD2. V lost 2 bases, J lost 6 bases, and 13 bases stayed unmatched. There are 18 residues in the CDR3. CDR1 is SGHTA, CDR2 FQGTGA, per germline. The CDR3 DNA follows: TGTGCCAGCAGCTTATTTGGAGCGGGGGGGCCAACCGGCAATGAGCAGTTCTTC. Its protein product is CASSLFGAGGPTGNEQFF.

This chain connects TRBV25-1 to TRBJ1-2; 12 positions match TRBD1. Germline CDR1 and CDR2: MGHDK and SYGVNS. V shed 3 bases and J 5 bases; nucleotides not matched to a gene: 1. This CDR3 spans 14 amino acids. CDR3 loop: CASSEGQGAYGYTF. In DNA, the CDR3 is TGTGCCAGCAGTGAGGGACAGGGGGCGTATGGCTACACCTTC.

A few counts support this clone. The rearrangement uses TRBV4-3 and TRBJ2-3; weak D call: TRBD1 (5 bases). The CDR3 runs to 15 residues. The germline gives CDR1 LGHNA, CDR2 YSLEER. Between the trimmed V and J ends, which lost 3 bases and 4 bases, there was a span of 14 bases. The CDR3 region is CASSQGRPRPDTQYF. As DNA, the CDR3 is TGCGCCAGCAGCCAGGGGCGGCCCCGCCCAGATACGCAGTATTTT.

The rearrangement uses TRBV6-5 and TRBJ2-2; 9 nucleotides agree with TRBD1. CDR3 length: 16 residues. In germline, CDR1 is MNHEY, CDR2 SVGAGI. With V trimmed by 4 bases and J by 6 bases, 9 bases remained unmatched. The DNA of the CDR3 is TGTGCCAGCAGTTCCCTGGGACAGGGTGTGCCCGGGGAGCTGTTTTTT. Its protein product is CASSSLGQGVPGELFF.

This chain uses TRBV7-9 with TRBJ2-1; 8 nucleotides agree with TRBD2. CDR1 and CDR2 (germline): SEHNR, FQNEAQ (reference sequence). This CDR3 contains 17 residues. Trimming removed 5 bases from V and 6 bases from J; junction bases left unmatched: 15. The CDR3 region is CASSPLRGSGRINEQFF. In DNA form, the CDR3 reads TGTGCCAGCAGCCCGCTCCGGGGCAGCGGGAGAATCAATGAGCAGTTCTTC.